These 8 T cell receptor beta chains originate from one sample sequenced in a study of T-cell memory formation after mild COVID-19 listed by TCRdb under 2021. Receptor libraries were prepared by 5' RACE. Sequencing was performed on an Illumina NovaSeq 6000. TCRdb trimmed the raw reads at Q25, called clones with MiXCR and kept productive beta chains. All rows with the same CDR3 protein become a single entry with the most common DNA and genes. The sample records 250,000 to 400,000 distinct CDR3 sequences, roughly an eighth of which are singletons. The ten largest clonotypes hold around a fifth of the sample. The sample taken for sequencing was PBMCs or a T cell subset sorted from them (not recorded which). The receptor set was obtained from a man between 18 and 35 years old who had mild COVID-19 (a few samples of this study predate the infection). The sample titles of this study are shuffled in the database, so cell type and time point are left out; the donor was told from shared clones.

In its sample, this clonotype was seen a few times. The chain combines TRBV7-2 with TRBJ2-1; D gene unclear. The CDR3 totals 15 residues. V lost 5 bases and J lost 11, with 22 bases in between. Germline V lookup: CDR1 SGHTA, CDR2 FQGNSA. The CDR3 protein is CASSPSPTLGGKQFF. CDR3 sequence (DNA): TGTGCCAGCAGCCCCTCACCAACCTTGGGCGGAAAGCAGTTCTTC.

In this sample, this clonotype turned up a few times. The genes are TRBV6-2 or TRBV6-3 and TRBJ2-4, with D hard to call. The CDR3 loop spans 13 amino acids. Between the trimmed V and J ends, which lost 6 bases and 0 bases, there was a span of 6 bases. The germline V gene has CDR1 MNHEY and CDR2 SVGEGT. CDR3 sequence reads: CASRALAKNIQYF. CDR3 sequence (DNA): TGTGCCAGCAGGGCCTTAGCCAAAAACATTCAGTACTTC.

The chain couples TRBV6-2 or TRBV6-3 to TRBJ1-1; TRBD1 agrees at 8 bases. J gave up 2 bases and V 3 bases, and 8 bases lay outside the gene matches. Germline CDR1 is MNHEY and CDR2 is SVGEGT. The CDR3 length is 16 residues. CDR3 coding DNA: TGTGCCAGCAGTTATCACCCGGGGACAGGTAACACTGAAGCTTTCTTT. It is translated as CASSYHPGTGNTEAFF.

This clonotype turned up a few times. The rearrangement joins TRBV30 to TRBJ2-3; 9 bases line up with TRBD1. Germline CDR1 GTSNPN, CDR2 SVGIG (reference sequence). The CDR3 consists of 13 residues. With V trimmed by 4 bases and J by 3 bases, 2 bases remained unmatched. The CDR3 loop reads CAWNRGRTDTQYF. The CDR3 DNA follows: TGTGCCTGGAACAGGGGGCGAACAGATACGCAGTATTTT.

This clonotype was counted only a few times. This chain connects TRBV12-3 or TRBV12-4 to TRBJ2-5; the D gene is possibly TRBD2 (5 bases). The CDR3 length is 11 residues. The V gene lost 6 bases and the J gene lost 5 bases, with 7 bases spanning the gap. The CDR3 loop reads CASRRRETQYF. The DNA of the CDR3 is TGTGCCAGCAGGCGGAGGGAGACCCAGTACTTC.

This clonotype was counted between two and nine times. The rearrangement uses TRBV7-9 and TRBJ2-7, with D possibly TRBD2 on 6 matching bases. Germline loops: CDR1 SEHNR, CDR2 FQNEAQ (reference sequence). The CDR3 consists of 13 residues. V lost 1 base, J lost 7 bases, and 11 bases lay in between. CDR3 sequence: CASSLVAGREQYF. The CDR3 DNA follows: TGTGCCAGCAGCTTAGTTGCGGGGCGGGAGCAGTACTTC.

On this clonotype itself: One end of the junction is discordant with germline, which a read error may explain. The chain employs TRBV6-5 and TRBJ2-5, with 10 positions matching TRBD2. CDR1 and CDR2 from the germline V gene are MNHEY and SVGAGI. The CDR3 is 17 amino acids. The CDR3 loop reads CARSYSLAGTKRRTQYF. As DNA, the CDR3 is TGTGCCAGAAGTTACTCACTAGCGGGGACCAAGAGAAGAACCCAGTACTTC.

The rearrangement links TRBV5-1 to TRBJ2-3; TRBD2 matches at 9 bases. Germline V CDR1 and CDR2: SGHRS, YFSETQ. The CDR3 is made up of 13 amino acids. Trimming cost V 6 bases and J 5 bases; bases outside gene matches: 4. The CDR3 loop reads CASMRGGRDTQYF. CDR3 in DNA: TGCGCCAGCATGCGGGGGGGCAGAGATACGCAGTATTTT.